This T cell receptor (beta chain) was found in a study of blood T cell repertoires in COVID-19. Overall study: Sources were T cells, B-cell-depleted T cells, or PBMCs; the material itself was cDNA or gDNA.

Germline loops: CDR1 GTSNPN, CDR2 SVGIG (reference sequence). The CDR3 runs to 11 residues. The germline V and J ends were trimmed by 5 bases and 6 bases, with 9 bases remaining between them. TCRdb's table, derived via immunoSEQ multiplex PCR, lists solely in-frame clones and lacks some. Counted here are about 190,000 clones, around 90% occurring once; the ten biggest clones make up less than 5.5%. The chain joins TRBV30 to TRBJ2-3; TRBD1 is a possible D gene (5 bases). The source material was peripheral blood. This TCR came from a human donor in a cohort sampled during active COVID-19. The CDR3 coding sequence is TGTGCCTGGGCAGGGATGGATACGCAGTATTTT. As protein: CAWAGMDTQYF.